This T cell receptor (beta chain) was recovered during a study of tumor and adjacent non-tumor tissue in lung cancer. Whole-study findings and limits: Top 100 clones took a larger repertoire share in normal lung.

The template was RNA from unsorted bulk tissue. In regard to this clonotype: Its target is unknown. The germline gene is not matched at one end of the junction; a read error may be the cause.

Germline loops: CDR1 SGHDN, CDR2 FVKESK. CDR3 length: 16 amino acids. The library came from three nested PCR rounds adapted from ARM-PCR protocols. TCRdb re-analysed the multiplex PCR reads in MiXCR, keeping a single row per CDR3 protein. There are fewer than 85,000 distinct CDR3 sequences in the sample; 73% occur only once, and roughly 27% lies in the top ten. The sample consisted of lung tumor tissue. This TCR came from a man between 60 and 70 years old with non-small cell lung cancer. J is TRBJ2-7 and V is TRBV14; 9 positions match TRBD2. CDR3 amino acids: CASSQESLAGSYKQYF. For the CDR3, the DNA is TGTGCCAGCAGTCAAGAGTCACTAGCGGGCAGCTACAAGCAGTATTTC. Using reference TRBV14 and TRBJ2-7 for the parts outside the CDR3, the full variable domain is EAGVTQFPSHSVIEKGQTVTLRCDPISGHDNLYWYRRVMGKEIKFLLHFVKESKQDESGMPNNRFLAERTGGTYSTLKVQPAELEDSGVYFCASSQESLAGSYKQYFGPGTRLTVT.